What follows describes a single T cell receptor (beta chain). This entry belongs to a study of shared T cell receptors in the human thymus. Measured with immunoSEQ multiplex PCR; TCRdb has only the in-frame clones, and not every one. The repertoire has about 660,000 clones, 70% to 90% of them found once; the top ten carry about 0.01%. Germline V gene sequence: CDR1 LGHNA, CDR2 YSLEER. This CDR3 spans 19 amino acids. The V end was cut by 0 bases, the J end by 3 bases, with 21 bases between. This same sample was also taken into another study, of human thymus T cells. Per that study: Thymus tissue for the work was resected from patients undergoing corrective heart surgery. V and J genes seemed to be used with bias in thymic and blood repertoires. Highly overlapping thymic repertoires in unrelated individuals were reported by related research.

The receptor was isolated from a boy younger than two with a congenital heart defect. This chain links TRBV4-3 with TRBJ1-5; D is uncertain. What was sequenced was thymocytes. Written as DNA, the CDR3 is TGCGCCAGCAGCCAAGATCTGGGAGACGCTCCCGGGCACAATCAGCCCCAGCATTTT. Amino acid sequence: CASSQDLGDAPGHNQPQHF.